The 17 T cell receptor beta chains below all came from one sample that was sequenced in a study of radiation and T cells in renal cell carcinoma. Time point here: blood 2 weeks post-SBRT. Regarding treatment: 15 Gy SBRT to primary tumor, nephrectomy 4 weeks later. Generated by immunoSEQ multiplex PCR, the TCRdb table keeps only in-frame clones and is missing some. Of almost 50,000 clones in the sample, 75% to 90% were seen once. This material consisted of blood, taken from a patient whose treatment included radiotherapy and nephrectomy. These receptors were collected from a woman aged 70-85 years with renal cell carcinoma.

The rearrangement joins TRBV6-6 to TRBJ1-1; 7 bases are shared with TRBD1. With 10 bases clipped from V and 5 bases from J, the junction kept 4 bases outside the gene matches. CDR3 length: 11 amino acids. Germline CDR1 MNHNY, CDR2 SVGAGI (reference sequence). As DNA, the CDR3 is TGTGCCATTTTGACAGGGACTGAAGCTTTCTTT. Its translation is CAILTGTEAFF.

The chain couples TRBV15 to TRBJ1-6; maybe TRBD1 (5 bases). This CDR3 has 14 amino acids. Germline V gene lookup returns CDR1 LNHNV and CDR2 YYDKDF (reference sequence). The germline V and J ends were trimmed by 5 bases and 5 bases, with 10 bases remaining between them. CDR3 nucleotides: TGTGCCACCAGCGACTGGGGGAATAATTCACCCCTCCACTTT. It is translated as CATSDWGNNSPLHF. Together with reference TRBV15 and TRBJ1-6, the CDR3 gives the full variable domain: DAMVIQNPRYQVTQFGKPVTLSCSQTLNHNVMYWYQQKSSQAPKLLFHYYDKDFNNEADTPDNFQSRRPNTSFCFLDIRSPGLGDTAMYLCATSDWGNNSPLHFGNGTRLTVT.

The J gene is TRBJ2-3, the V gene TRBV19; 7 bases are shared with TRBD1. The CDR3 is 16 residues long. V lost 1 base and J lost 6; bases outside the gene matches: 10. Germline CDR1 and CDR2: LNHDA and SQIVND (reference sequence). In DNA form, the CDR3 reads TGTGCCAGTAGTATAGGGTTGCAGGGGGTGAGGGATACGCAGTATTTT. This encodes CASSIGLQGVRDTQYF.

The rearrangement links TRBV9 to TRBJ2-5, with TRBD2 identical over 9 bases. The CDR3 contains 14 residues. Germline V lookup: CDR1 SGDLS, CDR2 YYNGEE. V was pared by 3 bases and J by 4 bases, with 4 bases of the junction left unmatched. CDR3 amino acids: CASSGGGRVETQYF. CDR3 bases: TGTGCCAGCAGCGGAGGCGGGAGGGTAGAGACCCAGTACTTC.

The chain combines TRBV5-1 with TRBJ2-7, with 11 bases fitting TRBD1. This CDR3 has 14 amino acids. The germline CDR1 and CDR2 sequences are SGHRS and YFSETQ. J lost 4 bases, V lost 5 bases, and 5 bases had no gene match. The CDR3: CASRMGQGEYEQYF. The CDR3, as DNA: TGCGCCAGCAGAATGGGACAGGGGGAGTACGAGCAGTACTTC.

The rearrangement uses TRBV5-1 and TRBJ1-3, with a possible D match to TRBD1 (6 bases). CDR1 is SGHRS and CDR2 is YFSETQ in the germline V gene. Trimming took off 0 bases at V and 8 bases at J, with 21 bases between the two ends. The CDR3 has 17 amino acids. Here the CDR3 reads CASSLDGPDRPGDTIYF. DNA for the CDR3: TGCGCCAGCAGCTTGGACGGGCCAGACAGGCCCGGGGACACCATATATTTT.

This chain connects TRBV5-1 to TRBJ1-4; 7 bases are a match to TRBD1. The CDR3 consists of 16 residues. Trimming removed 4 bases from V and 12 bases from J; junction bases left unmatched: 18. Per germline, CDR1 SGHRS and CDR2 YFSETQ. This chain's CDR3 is CASSRGGQSPSGQLFF. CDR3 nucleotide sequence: TGCGCCAGCAGCCGGGGGGGACAGTCCCCATCTGGGCAACTGTTTTTT. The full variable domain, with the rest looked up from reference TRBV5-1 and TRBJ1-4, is KAGVTQTPRYLIKTRGQQVTLSCSPISGHRSVSWYQQTPGQGLQFLFEYFSETQRNKGNFPGRFSGRQFSNSRSEMNVSTLELGDSALYLCASSRGGQSPSGQLFFGSGTQLSVL.

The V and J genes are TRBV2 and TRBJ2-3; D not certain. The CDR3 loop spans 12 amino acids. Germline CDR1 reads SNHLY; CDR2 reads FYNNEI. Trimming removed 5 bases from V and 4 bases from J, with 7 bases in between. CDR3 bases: TGTGCCAGCAGTTACAGCGCAGATACGCAGTATTTT. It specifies CASSYSADTQYF.

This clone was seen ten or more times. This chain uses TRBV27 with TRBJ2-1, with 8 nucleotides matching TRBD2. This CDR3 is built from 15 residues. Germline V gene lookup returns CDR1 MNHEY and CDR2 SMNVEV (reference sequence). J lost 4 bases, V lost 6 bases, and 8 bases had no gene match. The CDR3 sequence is CASSYTSGAYNEQFF. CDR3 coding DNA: TGTGCCAGCAGCTATACTAGCGGCGCGTACAATGAGCAGTTCTTC.

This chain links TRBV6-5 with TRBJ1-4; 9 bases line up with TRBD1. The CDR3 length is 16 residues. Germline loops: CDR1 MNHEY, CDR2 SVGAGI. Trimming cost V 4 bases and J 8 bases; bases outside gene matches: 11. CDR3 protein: CASSFYSGTGNEKLFF. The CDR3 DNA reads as TGTGCCAGCAGTTTCTATTCCGGGACAGGGAACGAAAAACTGTTTTTT.

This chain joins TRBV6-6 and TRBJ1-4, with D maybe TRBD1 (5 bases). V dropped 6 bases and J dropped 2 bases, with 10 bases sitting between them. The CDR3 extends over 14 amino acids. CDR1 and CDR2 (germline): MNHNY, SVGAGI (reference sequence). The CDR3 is CASRDRGTNEKLFF. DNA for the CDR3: TGTGCCAGCAGAGACCGGGGCACTAATGAAAAACTGTTTTTT.

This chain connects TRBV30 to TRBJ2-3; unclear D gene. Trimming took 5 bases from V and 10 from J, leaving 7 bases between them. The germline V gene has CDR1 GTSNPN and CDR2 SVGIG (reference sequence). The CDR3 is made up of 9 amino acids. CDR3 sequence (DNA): TGTGCCTGGGGAATTGCGCAGTATTTT. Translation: CAWGIAQYF.

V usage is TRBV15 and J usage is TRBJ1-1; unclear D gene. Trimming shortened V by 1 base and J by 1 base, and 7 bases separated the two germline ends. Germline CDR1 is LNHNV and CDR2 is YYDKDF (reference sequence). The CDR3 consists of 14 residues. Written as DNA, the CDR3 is TGTGCCACCAGCAGAGGGCAGGCGAACACTGAAGCTTTCTTT. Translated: CATSRGQANTEAFF. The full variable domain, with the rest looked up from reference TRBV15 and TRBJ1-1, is DAMVIQNPRYQVTQFGKPVTLSCSQTLNHNVMYWYQQKSSQAPKLLFHYYDKDFNNEADTPDNFQSRRPNTSFCFLDIRSPGLGDTAMYLCATSRGQANTEAFFGQGTRLTVV.

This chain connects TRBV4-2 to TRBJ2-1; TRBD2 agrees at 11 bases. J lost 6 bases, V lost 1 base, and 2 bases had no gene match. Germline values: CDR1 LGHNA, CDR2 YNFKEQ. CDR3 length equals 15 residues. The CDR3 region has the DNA TGTGCCAGCAGCCAAGTAGCGGGGGGGTTCAATGAGCAGTTCTTC. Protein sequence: CASSQVAGGFNEQFF.

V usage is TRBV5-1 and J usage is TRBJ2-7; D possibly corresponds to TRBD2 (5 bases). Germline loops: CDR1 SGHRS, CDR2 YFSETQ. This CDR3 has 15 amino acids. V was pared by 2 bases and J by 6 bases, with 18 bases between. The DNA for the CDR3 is TGCGCCAGCAGCTTCGTCGCCGGGAAGAGCGGCGAGCAGTACTTC. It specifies CASSFVAGKSGEQYF.

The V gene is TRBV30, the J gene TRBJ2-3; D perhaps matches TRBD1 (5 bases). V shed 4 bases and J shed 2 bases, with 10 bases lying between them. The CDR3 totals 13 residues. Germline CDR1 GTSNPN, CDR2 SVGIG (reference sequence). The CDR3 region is CAWTLGHTDTQYF. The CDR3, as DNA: TGTGCCTGGACCTTGGGGCACACAGATACGCAGTATTTT.

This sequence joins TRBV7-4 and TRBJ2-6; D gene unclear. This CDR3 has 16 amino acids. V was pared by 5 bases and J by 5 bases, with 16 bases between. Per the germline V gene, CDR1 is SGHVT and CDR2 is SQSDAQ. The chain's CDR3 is CASSQSSQSRANVLTF. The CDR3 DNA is TGTGCCAGCAGCCAGAGCTCACAAAGTCGGGCCAACGTCCTGACTTTC.